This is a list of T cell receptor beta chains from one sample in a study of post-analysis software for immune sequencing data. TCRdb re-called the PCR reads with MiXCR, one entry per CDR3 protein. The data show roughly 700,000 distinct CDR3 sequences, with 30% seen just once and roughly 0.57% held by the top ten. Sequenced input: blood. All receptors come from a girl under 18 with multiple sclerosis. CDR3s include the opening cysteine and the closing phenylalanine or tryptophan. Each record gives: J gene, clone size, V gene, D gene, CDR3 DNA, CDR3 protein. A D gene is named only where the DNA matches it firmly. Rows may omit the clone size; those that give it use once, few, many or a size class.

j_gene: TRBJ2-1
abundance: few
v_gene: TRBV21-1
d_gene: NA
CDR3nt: TGTGCCAGCAGCAAAGGGGGTAGCGGGAGTCTCTACAATGAGCAGTTCTTC
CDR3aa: CASSKGGSGSLYNEQFF

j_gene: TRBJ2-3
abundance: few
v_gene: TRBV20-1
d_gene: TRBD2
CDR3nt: TGCAGTGCTCACTCTAGCGGGGGCACAGATACGCAGTATTTT
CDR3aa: CSAHSSGGTDTQYF

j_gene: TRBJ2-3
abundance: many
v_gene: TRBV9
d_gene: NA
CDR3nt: TGTGCCAGCAGCATTTGGGGCACAGATACGCAGTATTTT
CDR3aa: CASSIWGTDTQYF

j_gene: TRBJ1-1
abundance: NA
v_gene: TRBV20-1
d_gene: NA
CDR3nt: TGCAGTGCTAGGGGTCCTGAAGCTTTCTTT
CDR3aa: CSARGPEAFF

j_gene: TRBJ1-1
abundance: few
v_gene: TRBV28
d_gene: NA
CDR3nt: TGTGCCAGCAGGACAGGTCGCACTGAAGCTTTCTTT
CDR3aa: CASRTGRTEAFF

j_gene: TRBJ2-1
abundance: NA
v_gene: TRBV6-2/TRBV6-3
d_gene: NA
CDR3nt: TGTACCAGCAGTTACCCTAAAACCGGACAGATAATTGGGAATGAGCAGTTCTTC
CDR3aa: CTSSYPKTGQIIGNEQFF

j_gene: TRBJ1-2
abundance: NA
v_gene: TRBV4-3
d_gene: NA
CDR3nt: TGCGCCAGCAGCCAAGGGGAGGGGCTTCTCTATGGCTACACCTTC
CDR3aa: CASSQGEGLLYGYTF

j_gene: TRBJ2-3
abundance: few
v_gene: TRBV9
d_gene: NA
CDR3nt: TGTGCCAGCAGCGCCGGGACGGCGAGCACAGATACGCAGTATTTT
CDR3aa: CASSAGTASTDTQYF

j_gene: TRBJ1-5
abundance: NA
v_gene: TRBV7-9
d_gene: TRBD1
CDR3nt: TGTGCCAGCAGCTTAGGAACCAGACAGGGTGGGAATCAGCCCCAGCATTTT
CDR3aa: CASSLGTRQGGNQPQHF

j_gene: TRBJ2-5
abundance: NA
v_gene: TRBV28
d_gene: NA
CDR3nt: TGTGCCAGCAGCATAGATACAAGGGGACGGGAAGGGGCCCAGTACTTC
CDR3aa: CASSIDTRGREGAQYF

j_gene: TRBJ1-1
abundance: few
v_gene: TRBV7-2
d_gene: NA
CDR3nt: TGTGCCAGCAGCTTACTTCTGGGGATAGGCACTGAAGCTTTCTTT
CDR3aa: CASSLLLGIGTEAFF

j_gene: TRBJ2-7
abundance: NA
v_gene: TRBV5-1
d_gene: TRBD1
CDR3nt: TGCGCCAACAGCTTGGACAGGGGAAGGGCCTACGAGCAGTACTTC
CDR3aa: CANSLDRGRAYEQYF

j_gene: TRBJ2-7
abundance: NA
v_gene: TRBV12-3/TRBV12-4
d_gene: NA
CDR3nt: TGTGCCAGCAGGGAAGGGACCGCACCGACCTACGAGCAGTACTTC
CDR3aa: CASREGTAPTYEQYF

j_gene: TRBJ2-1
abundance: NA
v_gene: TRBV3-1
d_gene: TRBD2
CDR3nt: TGTGCCAGCAGCCAAGATGCTCTCCGGACTAGCCCGCTAGGTGAGCAGTTCTTC
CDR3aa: CASSQDALRTSPLGEQFF

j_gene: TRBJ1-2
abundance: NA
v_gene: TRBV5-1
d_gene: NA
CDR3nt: TGCGCCAGCAGCGTACTATCAGGGGCCTCCTATGGCTACACCTTC
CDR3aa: CASSVLSGASYGYTF

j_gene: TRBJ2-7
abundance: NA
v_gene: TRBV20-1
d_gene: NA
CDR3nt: TGCAGTGCTACTAAAGCCGACAGGGAGGACTACGAGCAGTACTTC
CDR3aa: CSATKADREDYEQYF

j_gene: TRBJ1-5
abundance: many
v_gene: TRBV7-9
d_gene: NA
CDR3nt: TGTGCCAGCAGCTTAGTGGGGAGCAATCAGCCCCAGCATTTT
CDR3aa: CASSLVGSNQPQHF

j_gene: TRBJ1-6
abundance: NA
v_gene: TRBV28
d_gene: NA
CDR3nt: TGTGCCAGCAGTTTGCAGGATTCGGCGCCCCTCCACTTT
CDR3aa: CASSLQDSAPLHF

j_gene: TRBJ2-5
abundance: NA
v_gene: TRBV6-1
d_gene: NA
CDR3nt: TGTGCCAGCAGTGCATCCGGGACCGAAGGCAGGGAGCAGTACTTC
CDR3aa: CASSASGTEGREQYF

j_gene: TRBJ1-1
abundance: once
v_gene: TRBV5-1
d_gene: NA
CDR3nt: TGCGCCAGCAGCTTGGGGTTTGGGGGACAAGTGAACACTGAAGCTTTCTTT
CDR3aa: CASSLGFGGQVNTEAFF

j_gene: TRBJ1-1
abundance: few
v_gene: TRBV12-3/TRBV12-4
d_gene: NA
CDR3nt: TGTGCCGGCAGGGCGGCGGCAGGGATGGGGAACACTGAAGCTTTCTTT
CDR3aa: CAGRAAAGMGNTEAFF

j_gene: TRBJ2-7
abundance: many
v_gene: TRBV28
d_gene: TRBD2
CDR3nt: TGTGCCAGCAGTCCCCGGGCTAGCGGGAGAGGGAACGAGCAGTACTTC
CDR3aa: CASSPRASGRGNEQYF

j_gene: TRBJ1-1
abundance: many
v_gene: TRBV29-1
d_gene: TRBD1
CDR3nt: TGCAGCATCAACCGGGACAGGGTACACACTGAAGCTTTCTTT
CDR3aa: CSINRDRVHTEAFF

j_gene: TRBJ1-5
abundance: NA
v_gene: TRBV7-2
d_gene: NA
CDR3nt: TGTGCCAGCAGCTACGGGTATCGGGGGAAGAATCAGCCCCAGCATTTT
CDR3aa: CASSYGYRGKNQPQHF

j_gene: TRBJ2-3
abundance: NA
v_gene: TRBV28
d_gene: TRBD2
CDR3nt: TGTGCCAGCTACAAAGGGTTCGGGGGGAATAGAGATACGCAGTATTTT
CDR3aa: CASYKGFGGNRDTQYF

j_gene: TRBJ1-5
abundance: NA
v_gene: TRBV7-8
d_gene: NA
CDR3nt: TGTGCCAGCAGCTCCGGACAGCAACATCAGCCCCAGCATTTT
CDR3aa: CASSSGQQHQPQHF

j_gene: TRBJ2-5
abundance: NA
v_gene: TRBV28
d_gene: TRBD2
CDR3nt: TGTGCCAGCAGTCCGCAACTAGCGGGGGGATGTGAGACCCAGTACTTC
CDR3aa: CASSPQLAGGCETQYF

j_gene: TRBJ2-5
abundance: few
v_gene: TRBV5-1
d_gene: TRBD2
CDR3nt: TGCGCCAGCAGCTTACATATAGCGGGACAAGAGACCCAGTACTTC
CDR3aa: CASSLHIAGQETQYF

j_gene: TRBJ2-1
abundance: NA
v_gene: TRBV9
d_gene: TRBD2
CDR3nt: TGTGCCAGCAGCGGCGGTCCGGGGACTAACGGGGGTCCTACAATTGAGCAGTTCTTC
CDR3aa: CASSGGPGTNGGPTIEQFF

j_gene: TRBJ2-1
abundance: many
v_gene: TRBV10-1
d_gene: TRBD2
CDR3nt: TGTGCCAGCAGCTTAGGGACTAGCAATGAGCAGTTCTTC
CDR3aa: CASSLGTSNEQFF

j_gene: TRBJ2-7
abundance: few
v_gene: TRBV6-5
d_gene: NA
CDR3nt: TGTGCCAGCAGTCCAGCGGGTAACTCCTACGAGCAGTACTTC
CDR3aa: CASSPAGNSYEQYF

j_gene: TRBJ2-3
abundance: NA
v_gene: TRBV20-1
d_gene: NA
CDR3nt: TGCAGTGCAGGACCAGCGGATACGCAGTATTTT
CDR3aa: CSAGPADTQYF

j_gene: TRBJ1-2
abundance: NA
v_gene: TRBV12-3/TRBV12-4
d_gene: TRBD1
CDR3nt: TGTGCCAGCAGTTTAGGTCCGGGACAGGGGCCTAACTATGGCTACACCTTC
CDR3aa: CASSLGPGQGPNYGYTF

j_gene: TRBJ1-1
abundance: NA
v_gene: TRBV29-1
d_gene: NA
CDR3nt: TGCAGCGCTGGGGCGGCCAGTCCCAACACTGAAGCTTTCTTT
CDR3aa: CSAGAASPNTEAFF

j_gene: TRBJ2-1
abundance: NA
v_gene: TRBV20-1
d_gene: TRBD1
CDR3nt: TGCAGTGCTAGACTTCCTCGGACAGGGGAATTCAATGAGCAGTTCTTC
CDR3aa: CSARLPRTGEFNEQFF

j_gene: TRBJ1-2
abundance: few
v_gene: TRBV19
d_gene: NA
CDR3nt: TGTGCCGTCCGAGGGGATGGCTACACCTTC
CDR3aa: CAVRGDGYTF

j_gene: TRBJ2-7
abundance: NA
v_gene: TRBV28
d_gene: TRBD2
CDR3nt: TGTGCCGGCAGTGTGTCTGCGGGAGGGCCCCACGAGCAGTACTTC
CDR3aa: CAGSVSAGGPHEQYF

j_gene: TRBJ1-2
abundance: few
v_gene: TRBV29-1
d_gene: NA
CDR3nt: TGCAGCGTGTCCCGGGCCACCGACCTGGAGGGCTACACCTTC
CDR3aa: CSVSRATDLEGYTF

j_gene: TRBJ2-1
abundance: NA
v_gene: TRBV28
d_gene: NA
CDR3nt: TGTGCCAGCAGTATCGGCAGGGGGGCTATCTACAATGAGCAGTTCTTC
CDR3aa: CASSIGRGAIYNEQFF

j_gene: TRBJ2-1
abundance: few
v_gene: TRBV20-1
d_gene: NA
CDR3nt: TGCAGTGTAGAGAGCACCTACAATGAGCAGTTCTTC
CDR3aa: CSVESTYNEQFF

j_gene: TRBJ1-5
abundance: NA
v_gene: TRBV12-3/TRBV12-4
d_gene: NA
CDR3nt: TGTGCCAGCAGTTCACGACGGGGGAATCAGCCCCAGCATTTT
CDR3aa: CASSSRRGNQPQHF

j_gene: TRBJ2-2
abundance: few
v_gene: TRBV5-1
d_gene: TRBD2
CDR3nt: TGCGCCAGCAGCCCCGGACTAGCGGGAGCCGGGGAGCTGTTTTTT
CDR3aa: CASSPGLAGAGELFF

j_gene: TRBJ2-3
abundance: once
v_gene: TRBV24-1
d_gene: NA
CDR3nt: TGTGCCACCAGCTCGGGCCAGAACCGGGACAACGGTTGGCGTACGCAGTATTTT
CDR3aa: CATSSGQNRDNGWRTQYF

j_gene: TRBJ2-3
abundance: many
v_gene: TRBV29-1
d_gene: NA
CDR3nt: TGCAGCGTGGTGGTGGGGAGGTCGGATACGCAGTATTTT
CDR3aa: CSVVVGRSDTQYF

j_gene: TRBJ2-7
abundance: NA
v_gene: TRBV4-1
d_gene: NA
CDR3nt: TGCGCCAGCAGCCGAGTTACTTCCTATTTAACAGCCTCCTACGAGCAGTACTTC
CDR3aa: CASSRVTSYLTASYEQYF

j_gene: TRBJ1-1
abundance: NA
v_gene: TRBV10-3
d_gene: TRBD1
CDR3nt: TGTGCCATCAGTGGATACGGGACAGGCAAAACTGAAGCTTTCTTT
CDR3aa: CAISGYGTGKTEAFF

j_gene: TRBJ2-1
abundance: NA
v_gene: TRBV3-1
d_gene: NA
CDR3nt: TGTGCCAGCAGAACTTTCGGGGGCAATGAGCAGTTCTTC
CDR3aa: CASRTFGGNEQFF